The clone carrying this T cell receptor (beta chain) occurred a few times. TCRdb's copy holds only in-frame clones and misses some; the assay was immunoSEQ multiplex PCR. The sample shows about 64,000 clones, more than 75% of them seen only once. The sample is drawn from a study of blood T cell repertoires in COVID-19. Study-level information: Researchers got acute and convalescent COVID-19 samples from the United States, Italy and Spain. T cells, B-cell-depleted T cells, or PBMCs supplied cDNA or gDNA.

This TCR was sampled from a man in his forties or fifties with active COVID-19. The specimen sequenced was peripheral blood.

As DNA, the CDR3 is TGCGCCAGCAGCCAAAACAGGGTGAACACTGAAGCTTTCTTT. Residues: CASSQNRVNTEAFF. The chain links TRBV4-1 to TRBJ1-1; maybe TRBD1 (6 bases). Trimming removed 2 bases at V and 0 bases at J, with 7 bases between. The CDR3 is made up of 14 amino acids. CDR1 is MGHRA, CDR2 YSYEKL, per germline.